One and the same sample provided the 10 T cell receptor beta chains below, sequenced in a study of blood T cell repertoires in COVID-19 (dated by TCRdb to the early 2020s). Library generation was performed with the immunoSEQ multiplex PCR assay. The immuneACCESS repertoire file appears here via TCRdb, limited to in-frame rearrangements. These files lack a portion of the clones; in checked studies, under half of the deficit traces to unresolved V genes, and the cause of the others is not known. The table for this sample lists 250,000 to 300,000 clones; around 90% of them were counted only once. The ten largest clones add up to roughly 2.2% of the sample. The material sequenced was peripheral blood. Every receptor here comes from a man between 45 and 60 years old with acute or convalescent COVID-19.

This clone has at least ten counts. The CDR3 DNA is TGTGCCTGCCCGACACGCACAGATACGCAGTATTTT. This encodes CACPTRTDTQYF. J is TRBJ2-3 and V is TRBV30, with D hard to call. Germline V CDR1 and CDR2: GTSNPN, SVGIG (reference sequence). V lost 6 bases and J 1 base, leaving 8 bases between the germline ends. The CDR3 consists of 12 residues.

This CDR3 is CASSSRNEQFF. The CDR3 nucleotides are TGTGCCAGCAGTTCCAGGAATGAGCAGTTCTTC. This rearrangement joins TRBV12-3 or TRBV12-4 to TRBJ2-1; unclear D gene. V dropped 4 bases and J dropped 7 bases, with 5 bases sitting between them. The CDR3 length is 11 residues.

J is TRBJ2-7 and V is TRBV5-1; 8 nucleotides match TRBD2. V lost 6 bases, J lost 3 bases, and 8 bases stayed unmatched. This CDR3 has 14 amino acids. Per germline, CDR1 SGHRS and CDR2 YFSETQ. The CDR3 region is CASTPGGGYYEQYF. The CDR3 region has the DNA TGCGCCAGCACCCCGGGCGGGGGGTACTACGAGCAGTACTTC.

This chain joins TRBV29-1 and TRBJ2-3, with 13 bases that match TRBD2. After removal of 6 bases from V and 4 bases from J, the junction contained 4 bases not matched to a gene. The CDR3 extends over 14 amino acids. Germline V lookup: CDR1 SQVTM, CDR2 ANQGSEA. The CDR3 is CSVLLAGGPDTQYF. In DNA, the CDR3 is TGCAGCGTGCTACTAGCGGGGGGGCCAGATACGCAGTATTTT.

This clone was observed a single time. One junction end does not reproduce the germline sequence, and a read error may be involved. This chain joins TRBV7-7 and TRBJ2-3, with D perhaps matching TRBD1 (6 bases). Germline values: CDR1 SSHAT, CDR2 FNYEAQ (reference sequence). The CDR3 loop spans 16 amino acids. The CDR3: CASSPGTRGLTDTQYF. As DNA, the CDR3 is TGTGCTAGCAGCCCCGGGACAAGGGGCTTAACAGATACGCAGTATTTT.

CDR3 nucleotide sequence: TGTGCCAGCAGTTACGGACAGGGTAATGATCAGCCCCAGCATTTT. The encoded protein is CASSYGQGNDQPQHF. V is TRBV6-5 and J is TRBJ1-5, with 8 bases matching TRBD1. Germline CDR1 MNHEY, CDR2 SVGAGI. CDR3 size: 15 residues. The junction had 5 bases not matched to a gene; V was cut back by 2 bases and J by 5 bases.

This sequence joins TRBV3-1 (or the pseudogene TRBV3-2) and TRBJ1-6; D not certain. The CDR3 runs 12 residues. The germline V gene encodes CDR1 LGHDT and CDR2 YNNKEL (reference sequence). V lost 3 bases to trimming and J lost 13 bases, with 10 bases between them. In nucleotides, the CDR3 is TGTGCCAGCAGCCAGACTGCGTCGCCCCTCCACTTT. Its protein product is CASSQTASPLHF.

The chain recombines TRBV9 with TRBJ2-2, with D possibly matching TRBD1 (7 bases). The germline CDR1 and CDR2 sequences are SGDLS and YYNGEE. V was cut by 0 bases and J by 6 bases, with 12 bases left in between. This CDR3 contains 15 residues. The CDR3 spells CASSVGSGGPGELFF. Here the CDR3 DNA reads TGTGCCAGCAGCGTAGGATCAGGGGGGCCCGGGGAGCTGTTTTTT.

This chain links TRBV19 with TRBJ2-1, with a possible D match to TRBD2 (6 bases). Trimming removed 4 bases at V and 8 bases at J, with 18 bases between. CDR1 LNHDA and CDR2 SQIVND come from the germline V gene (reference sequence). The CDR3 has 15 residues. CDR3 in DNA: TGTGCCAGTAGTACCGCGGGACTTCCTTCCGATGAGCAGTTCTTC. Its protein product is CASSTAGLPSDEQFF. Based on the CDR3 plus reference TRBV19 and TRBJ2-1, the full variable domain is DGGITQSPKYLFRKEGQNVTLSCEQNLNHDAMYWYRQDPGQGLRLIYYSQIVNDFQKGDIAEGYSVSREKKESFPLTVTSAQKNPTAFYLCASSTAGLPSDEQFFGPGTRLTVL.

The gene calls are TRBV5-4 and TRBJ2-5; D possibly corresponds to TRBD1 (6 bases). The CDR3 consists of 15 residues. Trimming took 3 bases from V and 5 from J, leaving 17 bases between them. Germline V gene sequence: CDR1 SGHNT, CDR2 YYREEE (reference sequence). The CDR3 reads CASSSRTELWETQYF. The CDR3 coding sequence is TGTGCCAGCAGCTCCAGGACAGAACTGTGGGAGACCCAGTACTTC. The full variable domain, completed using reference TRBV5-4 and TRBJ2-5, is ETGVTQSPTHLIKTRGQQVTLRCSSQSGHNTVSWYQQALGQGPQFIFQYYREEENGRGNFPPRFSGLQFPNYSSELNVNALELDDSALYLCASSSRTELWETQYFGPGTRLLVL.